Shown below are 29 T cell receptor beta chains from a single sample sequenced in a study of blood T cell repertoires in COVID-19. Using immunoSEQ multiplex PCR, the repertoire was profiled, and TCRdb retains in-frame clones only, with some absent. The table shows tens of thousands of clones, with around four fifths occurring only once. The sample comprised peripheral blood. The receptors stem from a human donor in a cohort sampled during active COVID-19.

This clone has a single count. For the CDR3, the DNA is TGCGCCAGCAGCCAAGATCACAGTAACTATGGCTACACCTTC. The encoded protein is CASSQDHSNYGYTF. This chain links TRBV4-1 with TRBJ1-2; D is unresolved. Germline loops: CDR1 MGHRA, CDR2 YSYEKL. This CDR3 contains 14 residues. The ends were cut back, 0 bases at V and 1 base at J, with 6 bases in the middle.

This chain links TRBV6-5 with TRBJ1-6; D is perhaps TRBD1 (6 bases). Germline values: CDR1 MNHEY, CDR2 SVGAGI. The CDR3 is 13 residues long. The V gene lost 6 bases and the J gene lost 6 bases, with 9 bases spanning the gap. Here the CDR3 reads CASRADSNSPLHF. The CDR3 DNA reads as TGTGCCAGCAGGGCGGACAGTAATTCACCCCTCCACTTT.

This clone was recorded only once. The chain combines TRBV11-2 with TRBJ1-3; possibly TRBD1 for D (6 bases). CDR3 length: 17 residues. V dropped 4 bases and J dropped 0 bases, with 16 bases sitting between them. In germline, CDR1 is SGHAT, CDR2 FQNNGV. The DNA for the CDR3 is TGTGCCAGCAGCTCATTCGGTCGGGGGGCCTCTGGAAACACCATATATTTT. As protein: CASSSFGRGASGNTIYF.

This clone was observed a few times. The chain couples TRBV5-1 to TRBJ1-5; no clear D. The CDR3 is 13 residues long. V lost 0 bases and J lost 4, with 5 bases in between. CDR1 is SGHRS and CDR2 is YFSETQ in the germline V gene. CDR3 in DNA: TGCGCCAGCAGCTTGGGCCAGAATCAGCCCCAGCATTTT. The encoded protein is CASSLGQNQPQHF.

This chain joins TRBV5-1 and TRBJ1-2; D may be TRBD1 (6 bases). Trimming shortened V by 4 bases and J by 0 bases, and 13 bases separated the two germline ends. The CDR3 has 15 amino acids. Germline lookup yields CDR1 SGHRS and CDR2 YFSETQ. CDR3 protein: CASSATGMPNYGYTF. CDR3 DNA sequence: TGCGCCAGCAGCGCCACAGGGATGCCTAACTATGGCTACACCTTC.

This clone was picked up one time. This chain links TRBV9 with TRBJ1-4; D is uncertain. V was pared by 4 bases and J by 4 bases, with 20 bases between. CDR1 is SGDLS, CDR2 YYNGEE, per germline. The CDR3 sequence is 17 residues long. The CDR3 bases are TGTGCCAGCAGCCCCCTGTCGGGCAGCGGGCTTAATGAAAAACTGTTTTTT. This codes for CASSPLSGSGLNEKLFF.

The CDR3, as DNA: TGTGCCTCAAACACAGGGGGCAGCTATGGCTACACCTTC. Amino acid sequence: CASNTGGSYGYTF. The rearrangement uses TRBV19 and TRBJ1-2, with 9 positions matching TRBD1. The germline V gene has CDR1 LNHDA and CDR2 SQIVND (reference sequence). The CDR3 sequence is 13 residues long. Trimming took 11 bases from V and 4 from J; bases not matched to a gene: 8. The full variable domain, with the rest looked up from reference TRBV19 and TRBJ1-2, is DGGITQSPKYLFRKEGQNVTLSCEQNLNHDAMYWYRQDPGQGLRLIYYSQIVNDFQKGDIAEGYSVSREKKESFPLTVTSAQKNPTAFYLCASNTGGSYGYTFGSGTRLTVV.

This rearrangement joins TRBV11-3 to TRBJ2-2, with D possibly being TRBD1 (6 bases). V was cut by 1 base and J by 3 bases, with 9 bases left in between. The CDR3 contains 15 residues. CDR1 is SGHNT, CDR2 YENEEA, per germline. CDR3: CASSLVSGDTGELFF. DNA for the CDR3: TGTGCCAGCAGCTTAGTCTCAGGGGACACCGGGGAGCTGTTTTTT.

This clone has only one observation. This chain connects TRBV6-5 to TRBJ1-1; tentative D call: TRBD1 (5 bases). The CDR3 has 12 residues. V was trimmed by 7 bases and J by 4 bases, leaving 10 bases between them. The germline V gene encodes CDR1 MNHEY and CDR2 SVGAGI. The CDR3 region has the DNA TGTGCCAGCAACTACGGGGGCACTGAAGCTTTCTTT. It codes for CASNYGGTEAFF.

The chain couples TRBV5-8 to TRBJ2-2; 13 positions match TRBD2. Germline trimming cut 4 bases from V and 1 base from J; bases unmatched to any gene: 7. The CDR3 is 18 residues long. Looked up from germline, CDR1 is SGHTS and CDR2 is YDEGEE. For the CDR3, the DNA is TGTGCCAGCAGCGGCGGACTAGCGGGGGCCCTGAACACCGGGGAGCTGTTTTTT. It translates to CASSGGLAGALNTGELFF.

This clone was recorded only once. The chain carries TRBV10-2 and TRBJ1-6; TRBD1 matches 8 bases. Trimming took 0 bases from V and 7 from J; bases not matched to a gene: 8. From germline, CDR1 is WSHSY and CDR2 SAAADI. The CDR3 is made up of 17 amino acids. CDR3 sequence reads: CASSESNAGGHNSPLHF. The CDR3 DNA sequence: TGCGCCAGCAGTGAGTCCAACGCAGGGGGCCACAATTCACCCCTCCACTTT.

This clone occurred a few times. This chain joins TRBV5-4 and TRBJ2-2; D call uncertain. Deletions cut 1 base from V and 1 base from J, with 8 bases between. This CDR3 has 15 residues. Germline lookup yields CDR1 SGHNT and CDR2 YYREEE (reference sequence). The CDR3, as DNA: TGTGCCAGCAGCTTGCGCCAGATGAACACCGGGGAGCTGTTTTTT. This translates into CASSLRQMNTGELFF.

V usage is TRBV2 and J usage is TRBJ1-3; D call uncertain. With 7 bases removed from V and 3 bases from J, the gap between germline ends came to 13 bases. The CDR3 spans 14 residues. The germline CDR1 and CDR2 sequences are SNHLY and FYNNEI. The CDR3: CASKRESGGNTIYF. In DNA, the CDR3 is TGTGCCAGCAAACGGGAGTCGGGTGGAAACACCATATATTTT.

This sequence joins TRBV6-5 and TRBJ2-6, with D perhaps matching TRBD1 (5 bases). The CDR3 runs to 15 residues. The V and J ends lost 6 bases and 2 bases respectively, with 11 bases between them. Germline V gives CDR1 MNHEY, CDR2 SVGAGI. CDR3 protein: CASRNLGAGANVLTF. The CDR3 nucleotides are TGTGCCAGCAGAAATTTAGGGGCTGGGGCCAACGTCCTGACTTTC.

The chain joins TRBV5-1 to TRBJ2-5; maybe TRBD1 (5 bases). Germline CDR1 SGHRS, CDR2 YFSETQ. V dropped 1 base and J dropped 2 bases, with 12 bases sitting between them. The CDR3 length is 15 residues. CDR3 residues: CASSLFPGLQETQYF. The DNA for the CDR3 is TGCGCCAGCAGCTTGTTCCCAGGGTTGCAAGAGACCCAGTACTTC.

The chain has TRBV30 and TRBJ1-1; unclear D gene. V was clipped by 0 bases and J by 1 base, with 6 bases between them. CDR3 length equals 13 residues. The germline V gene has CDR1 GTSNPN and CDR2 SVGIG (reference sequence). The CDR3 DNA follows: TGTGCCTGGAGTGTTATTTCGAACACTGAAGCTTTCTTT. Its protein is CAWSVISNTEAFF.

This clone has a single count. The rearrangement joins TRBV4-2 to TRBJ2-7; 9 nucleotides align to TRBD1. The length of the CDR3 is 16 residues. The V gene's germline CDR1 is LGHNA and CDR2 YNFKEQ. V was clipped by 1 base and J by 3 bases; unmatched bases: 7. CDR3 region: CASSQGGTGPLYEQYF. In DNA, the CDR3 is TGTGCCAGCAGCCAAGGGGGGACAGGGCCCCTCTACGAGCAGTACTTC.

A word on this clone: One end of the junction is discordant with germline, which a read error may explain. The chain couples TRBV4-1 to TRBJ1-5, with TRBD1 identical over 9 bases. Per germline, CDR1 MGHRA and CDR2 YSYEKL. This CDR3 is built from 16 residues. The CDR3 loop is CASTQYPYRGPQPQHF. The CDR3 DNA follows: TGCGCCAGCACCCAATATCCGTACAGGGGGCCCCAGCCCCAGCATTTT.

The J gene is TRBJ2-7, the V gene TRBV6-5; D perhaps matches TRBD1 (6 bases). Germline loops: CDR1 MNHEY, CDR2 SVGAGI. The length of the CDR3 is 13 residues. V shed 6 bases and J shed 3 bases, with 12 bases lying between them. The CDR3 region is CASSTGRYYEQYF. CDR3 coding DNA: TGTGCCAGCAGCACAGGGCGGTACTACGAGCAGTACTTC.

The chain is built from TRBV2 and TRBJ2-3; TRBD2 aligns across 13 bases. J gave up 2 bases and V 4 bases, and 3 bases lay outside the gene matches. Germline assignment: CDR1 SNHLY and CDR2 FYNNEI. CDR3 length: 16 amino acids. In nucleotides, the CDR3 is TGTGCCAGCAGTGTGGGACTAGCGGGGACCACAGATACGCAGTATTTT. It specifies CASSVGLAGTTDTQYF.

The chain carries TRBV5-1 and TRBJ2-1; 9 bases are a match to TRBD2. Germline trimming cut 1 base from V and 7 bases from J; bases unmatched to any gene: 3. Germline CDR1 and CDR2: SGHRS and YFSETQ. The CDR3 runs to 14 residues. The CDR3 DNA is TGCGCCAGCAGCTTGCGCGGGGGGGCGAATGAGCAGTTCTTC. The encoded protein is CASSLRGGANEQFF.

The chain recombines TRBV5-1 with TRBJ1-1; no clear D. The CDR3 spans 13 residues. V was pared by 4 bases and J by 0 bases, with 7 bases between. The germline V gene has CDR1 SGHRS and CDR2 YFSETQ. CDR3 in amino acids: CASSQIMNTEAFF. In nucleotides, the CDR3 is TGCGCCAGCAGCCAGATCATGAACACTGAAGCTTTCTTT.

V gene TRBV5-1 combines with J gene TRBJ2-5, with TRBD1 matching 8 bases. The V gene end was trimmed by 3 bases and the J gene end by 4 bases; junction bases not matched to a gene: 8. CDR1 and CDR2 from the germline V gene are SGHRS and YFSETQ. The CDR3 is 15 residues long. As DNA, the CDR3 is TGCGCCAGCAGCTCTTACGCCACAGGGGGAGAGACCCAGTACTTC. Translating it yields CASSSYATGGETQYF.

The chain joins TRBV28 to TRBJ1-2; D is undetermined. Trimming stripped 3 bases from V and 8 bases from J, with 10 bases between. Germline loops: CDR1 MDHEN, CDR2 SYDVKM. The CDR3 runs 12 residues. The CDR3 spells CASSLAPWGYTF. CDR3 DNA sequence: TGTGCCAGCAGTTTGGCCCCATGGGGCTACACCTTC.

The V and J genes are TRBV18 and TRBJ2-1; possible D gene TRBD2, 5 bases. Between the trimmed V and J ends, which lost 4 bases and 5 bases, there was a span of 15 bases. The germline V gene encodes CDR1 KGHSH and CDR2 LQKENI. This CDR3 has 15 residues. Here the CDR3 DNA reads TGTGCCAGCTCACGAGGGATAGCAGGCGACAATGAGCAGTTCTTC. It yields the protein CASSRGIAGDNEQFF.

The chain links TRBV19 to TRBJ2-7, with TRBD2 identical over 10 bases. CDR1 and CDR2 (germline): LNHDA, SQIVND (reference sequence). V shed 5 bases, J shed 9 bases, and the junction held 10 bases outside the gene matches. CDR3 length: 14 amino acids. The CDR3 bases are TGTGCCAGTAGTCCGACTAGCGGGCCTTCCGGGCAGTACTTC. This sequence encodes CASSPTSGPSGQYF.

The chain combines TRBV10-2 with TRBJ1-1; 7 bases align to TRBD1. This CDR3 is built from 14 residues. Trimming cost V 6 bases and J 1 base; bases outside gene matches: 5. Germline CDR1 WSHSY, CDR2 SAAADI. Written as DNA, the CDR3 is TGCGCCAGCAGCCCAGGGGGAACGAACACTGAAGCTTTCTTT. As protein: CASSPGGTNTEAFF.

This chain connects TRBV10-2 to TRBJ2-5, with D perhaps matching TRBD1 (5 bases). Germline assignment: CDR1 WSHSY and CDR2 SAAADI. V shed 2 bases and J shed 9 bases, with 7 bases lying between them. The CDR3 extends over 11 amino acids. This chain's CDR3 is CASSEIGAQYF. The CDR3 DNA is TGCGCCAGCAGTGAGATAGGGGCCCAGTACTTC.

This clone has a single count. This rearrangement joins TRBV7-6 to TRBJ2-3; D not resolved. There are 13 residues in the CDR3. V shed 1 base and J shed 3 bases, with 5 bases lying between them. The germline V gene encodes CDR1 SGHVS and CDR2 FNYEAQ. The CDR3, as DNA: TGTGCCAGCAGCTTAGATCCTACAGATACGCAGTATTTT. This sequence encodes CASSLDPTDTQYF.